The TCR beta chain under discussion was sequenced for a study of read filtering for tumor transcriptome and immune sequencing. Study background: Whole-transcriptome libraries were prepared after DNase treatment.

The table lists this clonotype with many counts. From 400 to 450 ng of RNA, a library with molecular barcoded alpha/delta and beta/gamma adaptors was made. From the reads, TCRdb called clonotypes with MiXCR, one entry per CDR3 protein. This sample has 50,000 or so distinct CDR3 sequences, with around 20% found just once. Bone marrow was sampled from every patient at the time of active disease. J lost 1 base, V lost 4 bases, and 4 bases had no gene match. This CDR3 is 15 amino acids long. From germline, CDR1 is SNHLY and CDR2 FYNNEI. This sequence joins TRBV2 and TRBJ2-3; 8 nucleotides align to TRBD1. The sequencing sample was made of a population of CD138-negative cells sorted from bone marrow. The clonotype was recovered from a donor over 35 with multiple myeloma. Written as DNA, the CDR3 is TGTGCCAGCAGTGCGGACAGGGTGGGCACAGATACGCAGTATTTT. Protein product: CASSADRVGTDTQYF.